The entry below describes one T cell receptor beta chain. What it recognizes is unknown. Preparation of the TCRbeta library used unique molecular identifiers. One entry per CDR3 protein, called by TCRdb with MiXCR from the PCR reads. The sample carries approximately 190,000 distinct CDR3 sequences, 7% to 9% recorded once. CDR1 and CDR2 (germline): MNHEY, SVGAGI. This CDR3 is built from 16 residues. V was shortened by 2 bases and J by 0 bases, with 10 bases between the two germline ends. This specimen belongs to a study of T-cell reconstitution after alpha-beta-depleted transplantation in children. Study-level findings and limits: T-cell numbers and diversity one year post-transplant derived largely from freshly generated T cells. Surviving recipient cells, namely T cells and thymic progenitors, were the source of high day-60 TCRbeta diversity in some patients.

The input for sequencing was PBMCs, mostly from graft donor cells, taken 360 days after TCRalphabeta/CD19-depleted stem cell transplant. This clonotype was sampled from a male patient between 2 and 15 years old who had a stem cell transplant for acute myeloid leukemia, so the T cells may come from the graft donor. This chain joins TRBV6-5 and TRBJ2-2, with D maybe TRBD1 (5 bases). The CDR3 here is CASSYTQVTNTGELFF. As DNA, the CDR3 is TGTGCCAGCAGTTACACACAGGTCACGAACACCGGGGAGCTGTTTTTT.